The 27 T cell receptor beta chains reported below all come from one sample, sequenced in a study of blood T cell repertoires in COVID-19. Data came from immunoSEQ multiplex PCR; TCRdb stores just in-frame clones and leaves some out. Among about 160,000 clones, roughly 90% were seen once, and the ten largest hold about 6.6%. The sequenced sample was PBMCs or T cells enriched from blood (not recorded which). These receptors were collected from a woman aged 45-65 years who had recovered from COVID-19.

This chain links TRBV9 with TRBJ1-1; no definite D call. Germline assignment: CDR1 SGDLS and CDR2 YYNGEE. Deletions cut 2 bases from V and 1 base from J, with 6 bases between. The CDR3 consists of 13 residues. The DNA for the CDR3 is TGTGCCAGCAGCGTGACACCGAACACTGAAGCTTTCTTT. It codes for CASSVTPNTEAFF.

The rearrangement uses TRBV27 and TRBJ1-4, with D hard to call. The CDR3 contains 15 residues. Looked up from germline, CDR1 is MNHEY and CDR2 is SMNVEV (reference sequence). V lost 4 bases and J lost 0, with 9 bases in between. The chain's CDR3 is CASSSTWTTNEKLFF. CDR3 bases: TGTGCCAGCAGTTCGACTTGGACAACTAATGAAAAACTGTTTTTT.

The rearrangement joins TRBV7-2 to TRBJ2-2, with 10 bases aligning to TRBD1. J was trimmed by 8 bases and V by 4 bases; bases with no gene match: 4. Germline CDR1 SGHTA, CDR2 FQGNSA. The CDR3 contains 14 residues. The CDR3 DNA follows: TGTGCCAGCAGCTGGGACAGGGGACCAGGGGAGCTGTTTTTT. Amino acids: CASSWDRGPGELFF.

The rearrangement uses TRBV5-6 and TRBJ2-4, with 9 bases aligning to TRBD2. V lost 4 bases, J lost 3 bases, and 11 bases stayed unmatched. Per the germline V gene, CDR1 is SGHDT and CDR2 is YYEEEE. The CDR3 covers 17 residues. CDR3 nucleotides: TGTGCCAGCAGCCCAGCGGGGGGCCCCTCAGGCAAAAACATTCAGTACTTC. It codes for CASSPAGGPSGKNIQYF.

V gene TRBV5-1 combines with J gene TRBJ2-7; TRBD1 is a possible D gene (6 bases). The CDR3 length is 16 residues. Germline-derived CDR1 and CDR2 are SGHRS and YFSETQ. Trimming took off 4 bases at V and 0 bases at J, with 17 bases between the two ends. CDR3: CASSPGDRTVSYEQYF. For the CDR3, the DNA is TGCGCCAGCAGCCCCGGAGACCGGACAGTCTCCTACGAGCAGTACTTC.

This chain links TRBV4-3 with TRBJ2-1, with 12 bases identical to TRBD2. Unmatched junction bases numbered 12, after V lost 4 bases and J lost 8 bases. Germline loops: CDR1 LGHNA, CDR2 YSLEER. CDR3 size: 17 residues. In nucleotides, the CDR3 is TGCGCCAGCAGCCGCACCGTGGGGGGACTAGCGGGTCATGAGCAGTTCTTC. Residues: CASSRTVGGLAGHEQFF.

This clone was found a few times. The J gene is TRBJ2-7, the V gene TRBV3-1 (or the pseudogene TRBV3-2); 8 bases match TRBD1. J gave up 2 bases and V 4 bases, and 7 bases lay outside the gene matches. The CDR3 is made up of 15 amino acids. The germline CDR1 and CDR2 sequences are LGHDT and YNNKEL (reference sequence). The CDR3 protein is CASSRAGTGPYEQYF. In nucleotides, the CDR3 is TGTGCCAGCAGCCGCGCCGGGACAGGACCCTACGAGCAGTACTTC.

Written as DNA, the CDR3 is TGCGCCAGCAGCCAAGTCCGAGGACATAGCTCTGGAAACACCATATATTTT. Translation gives CASSQVRGHSSGNTIYF. The gene calls are TRBV4-3 and TRBJ1-3; a weak D match, TRBD1 (5 bases). Looked up from germline, CDR1 is LGHNA and CDR2 is YSLEER. The CDR3 covers 17 residues. V lost 1 base and J lost 0, with 13 bases in between.

The rearrangement links TRBV7-9 to TRBJ1-2; TRBD1 might be the D (6 bases). V was shortened by 0 bases and J by 4 bases, with 12 bases between the two germline ends. Germline V CDR1 and CDR2: SEHNR, FQNEAQ (reference sequence). The CDR3 runs to 15 residues. CDR3 residues: CASSLAHRDPYGYTF. CDR3 sequence (DNA): TGTGCCAGCAGCTTAGCGCACAGGGACCCCTATGGCTACACCTTC.

The V call is TRBV14, the J call TRBJ2-7; D possibly corresponds to TRBD2 (5 bases). This CDR3 region has 14 residues. Germline V CDR1 and CDR2: SGHDN, FVKESK. Trimming pared 2 bases from V and 5 bases from J, leaving 13 bases between. The CDR3 region is CASSQPRRSHEQYF. The CDR3 DNA is TGTGCCAGCAGCCAACCTAGGAGGAGCCACGAGCAGTACTTC.

V is TRBV2 and J is TRBJ1-5, with D unclear. The length of the CDR3 is 15 residues. Germline assignment: CDR1 SNHLY and CDR2 FYNNEI. V lost 3 bases and J 5 bases, leaving 14 bases between the germline ends. The CDR3 DNA follows: TGTGCCAGCAGTGAGGAGCAGCCTAAGCATCAGCCCCAGCATTTT. This sequence encodes CASSEEQPKHQPQHF.

The chain links TRBV29-1 to TRBJ2-1; tentative D call: TRBD2 (6 bases). V was cut by 2 bases and J by 9 bases, with 14 bases left in between. Per the germline V gene, CDR1 is SQVTM and CDR2 is ANQGSEA. The CDR3 is made up of 13 amino acids. CDR3 amino acids: CSVELTLGGEQFF. In nucleotides, the CDR3 is TGCAGCGTTGAATTGACGTTGGGGGGTGAGCAGTTCTTC.

V and J are TRBV4-2 and TRBJ2-2, with 8 bases aligning to TRBD1. After removal of 1 base from V and 7 bases from J, the junction contained 5 bases not matched to a gene. CDR3 length equals 15 residues. The germline CDR1 and CDR2 sequences are LGHNA and YNFKEQ. In nucleotides, the CDR3 is TGTGCCAGCAGCCAAGTGGACAGGGTTGACGGGGAGCTGTTTTTT. It codes for CASSQVDRVDGELFF.

The chain combines TRBV20-1 with TRBJ1-6; D is uncertain. Germline lookup yields CDR1 DFQATT and CDR2 SNEGSKA (reference sequence). This CDR3 comprises 14 residues. With 3 bases removed from V and 7 bases from J, the gap between germline ends came to 13 bases. The CDR3 DNA follows: TGCAGTGCTAGTCGTCCGGGAGGGAATTCACCCCTCCACTTT. It specifies CSASRPGGNSPLHF.

This chain links TRBV11-3 with TRBJ2-4; D is perhaps TRBD2 (5 bases). Germline assignment: CDR1 SGHNT and CDR2 YENEEA. There are 16 residues in the CDR3. The ends were cut back, 0 bases at V and 0 bases at J, with 9 bases in the middle. The CDR3 region has the DNA TGTGCCAGCAGCTTAGATGCGGGTATAGCCAAAAACATTCAGTACTTC. This encodes CASSLDAGIAKNIQYF.

The chain combines TRBV27 with TRBJ2-7; D might be TRBD1 (5 bases). Germline V gene lookup returns CDR1 MNHEY and CDR2 SMNVEV (reference sequence). V shed 0 bases and J shed 0 bases, with 9 bases lying between them. The CDR3 has 15 amino acids. The CDR3: CASSLSGRGSYEQYF. The CDR3 coding sequence is TGTGCCAGCAGTTTATCGGGTAGGGGCTCCTACGAGCAGTACTTC.

This clone was seen ten or more times. V is TRBV10-3 and J is TRBJ2-1; D possibly corresponds to TRBD2 (6 bases). CDR3 length equals 14 residues. The germline V and J ends were trimmed by 7 bases and 0 bases, with 10 bases remaining between them. Looked up from germline, CDR1 is ENHRY and CDR2 is SYGVKD. CDR3: CAIKEGGSYNEQFF. The CDR3 DNA reads TGTGCCATCAAAGAGGGAGGCTCCTACAATGAGCAGTTCTTC.

The rearrangement links TRBV30 to TRBJ1-2; a possible D gene is TRBD1 (6 bases). This CDR3 is built from 15 residues. CDR1 and CDR2 (germline): GTSNPN, SVGIG (reference sequence). The germline V and J ends were trimmed by 0 bases and 5 bases, with 16 bases remaining between them. The CDR3 coding sequence is TGTGCCTGGAGTGTCGGTCCGGGGGGCTCATATGGCTACACCTTC. It yields the protein CAWSVGPGGSYGYTF.

V is TRBV2 and J is TRBJ2-5; D call uncertain. Trimming stripped 6 bases from V and 5 bases from J, with 7 bases between. Germline V gives CDR1 SNHLY, CDR2 FYNNEI. The CDR3 length is 11 residues. DNA of the CDR3: TGTGCCAGCAGGCGACTGGAGACCCAGTACTTC. It yields the protein CASRRLETQYF.

The chain couples TRBV6-5 to TRBJ1-1; TRBD1 agrees at 8 bases. The CDR3 sequence is 14 residues long. Germline lookup yields CDR1 MNHEY and CDR2 SVGAGI. V was pared by 6 bases and J by 2 bases, with 5 bases of the junction left unmatched. For the CDR3, the DNA is TGTGCCAGCAGCATTGACAGGGGAAACACTGAAGCTTTCTTT. Protein sequence: CASSIDRGNTEAFF.

The chain employs TRBV6-5 and TRBJ1-1, with D possibly TRBD1 on 5 matching bases. This CDR3 contains 16 residues. The germline V and J ends were trimmed by 2 bases and 3 bases, with 16 bases remaining between them. Germline values: CDR1 MNHEY, CDR2 SVGAGI. CDR3 nucleotide sequence: TGTGCCAGCAGTTACACGATCACAGGCCTATACACTGAAGCTTTCTTT. Residues: CASSYTITGLYTEAFF.

The genes are TRBV11-2 and TRBJ1-4; D gene uncertain. The V end lost 3 bases, the J end lost 7 bases, and 3 bases lay between the germline ends. The CDR3 is 11 residues long. Looked up from germline, CDR1 is SGHAT and CDR2 is FQNNGV. The CDR3 here is CASSFSEKLFF. For the CDR3, the DNA is TGTGCCAGCAGCTTCAGTGAAAAACTGTTTTTT.

The chain combines TRBV6-5 with TRBJ2-5; maybe TRBD2 (7 bases). Germline CDR1 and CDR2: MNHEY and SVGAGI. The CDR3 has 15 residues. The V end was cut by 0 bases, the J end by 5 bases, with 13 bases between. The CDR3 here is CASSYSVGGRETQYF. The CDR3 region has the DNA TGTGCCAGCAGTTACTCAGTCGGGGGGCGGGAGACCCAGTACTTC.

The chain employs TRBV15 and TRBJ1-6; TRBD1 might be the D (5 bases). V was clipped by 6 bases and J by 7 bases, with 19 bases between them. Germline CDR1 is LNHNV and CDR2 is YYDKDF (reference sequence). The CDR3 runs to 16 residues. CDR3 in amino acids: CATRRQIWSMNSPLHF. The DNA for the CDR3 is TGTGCCACCAGGCGACAGATCTGGAGTATGAATTCACCCCTCCACTTT.

Only a few counts were recorded for this clone. V and J are TRBV10-1 and TRBJ1-1; weak D call: TRBD1 (5 bases). The CDR3 spans 13 residues. The germline V gene has CDR1 WNHNN and CDR2 SYGVQD (reference sequence). Trimming shortened V by 6 bases and J by 1 base, and 9 bases separated the two germline ends. CDR3 protein: CASRDTGNTEAFF. The CDR3 nucleotides are TGCGCCAGCAGGGACACAGGGAACACTGAAGCTTTCTTT.

V usage is TRBV12-3 or TRBV12-4 and J usage is TRBJ1-2; D ambiguous. The V end lost 6 bases, the J end lost 4 bases, and 12 bases lay between the germline ends. The length of the CDR3 is 13 residues. In DNA form, the CDR3 reads TGTGCCAGCAGACCCGACTCGACCTATGGCTACACCTTC. This gives the protein CASRPDSTYGYTF.

The CDR3 DNA reads TGTGCCAGTAGTATAACCAGGGATCAAGATACGCAGTATTTT. This translates into CASSITRDQDTQYF. The chain joins TRBV19 to TRBJ2-3; tentative D call: TRBD1 (5 bases). The CDR3 runs to 14 residues. Per germline, CDR1 LNHDA and CDR2 SQIVND (reference sequence). Trimming took 2 bases from V and 5 from J, leaving 11 bases between them.